Following are 10 T cell receptor beta chains from one sample sequenced in a study of T cells in Graves' hyperthyroidism and ophthalmopathy (dated by TCRdb to about 2019). Library generation was performed with multiplex PCR. The sample was run on an Illumina HiSeq 2000. Amplification of TCR beta CDR3 regions was carried out from RNA transcripts. A first-round RT-PCR of the TCR CDR3 used the HTBI primer set with the Qiagen OneStep RT-PCR kit. TCRdb reworked the public reads: Q25 trimming with fastp, MiXCR clone assembly, productive beta chains retained. Rows are unified per CDR3 protein, each entry keeping the most common DNA and genes. The sample table records around 720,000 distinct CDR3 sequences; roughly 32% of these occur just once. The ten largest clones capture more than 25% of the sample. The sample was blood. The receptors derive from a woman aged 40 to 50 with Graves' hyperthyroidism.

V usage is TRBV7-9 and J usage is TRBJ2-2, with 7 bases that match TRBD1. Unmatched junction bases numbered 4, after V lost 3 bases and J lost 6 bases. Germline CDR1 SEHNR, CDR2 FQNEAQ (reference sequence). The CDR3 loop spans 14 amino acids. The CDR3 DNA reads as TGTGCCAGCAGCTTTACACAGGGGTCCGGGGAGCTGTTTTTT. Translating gives CASSFTQGSGELFF.

This clonotype was found a few times. This chain links TRBV7-2 with TRBJ1-1; D is possibly TRBD1 (6 bases). The CDR3 consists of 18 residues. Germline CDR1 reads SGHTA; CDR2 reads FQGNSA. With 5 bases removed from V and 0 bases from J, the gap between germline ends came to 22 bases. The CDR3 DNA follows: TGTGCCAGCAGCCCCCGGGGGGGCGTACCGTTGATGAACACTGAAGCTTTCTTT. Amino acids: CASSPRGGVPLMNTEAFF.

On this clonotype: Its ends do not fully match the called genes, so a read error is possible. The rearrangement uses TRBV19 and TRBJ1-3; 7 bases fit TRBD1. Germline CDR1 LNHDA, CDR2 SQIVND (reference sequence). The CDR3 covers 15 residues. CDR3 protein: CASSIPTDRRNTIHF. As DNA, the CDR3 is TGTGCCAGTAGTATCCCTACGGACAGGAGAAACACCATACATTTT.

V is TRBV4-1 and J is TRBJ1-4; no clear D. CDR1 is MGHRA and CDR2 is YSYEKL in the germline V gene. V lost 4 bases to trimming and J lost 4 bases, with 10 bases between them. The CDR3 runs to 14 residues. DNA of the CDR3: TGCGCCAGCAGCCCGGGAGTGGGTAATGAAAAACTGTTTTTT. It is translated as CASSPGVGNEKLFF.

Only a few counts were recorded for this clonotype. The CDR3 bases are TGCAGTGCTAGGCCGGGGACTAGGGACAATGAGCAGTTCTTC. The encoded protein is CSARPGTRDNEQFF. This rearrangement joins TRBV20-1 to TRBJ2-7; 8 bases line up with TRBD2. The J call is doubtful: the DNA matches TRBJ2-1 better. Germline-derived CDR1 and CDR2 are DFQATT and SNEGSKA (reference sequence). This CDR3 contains 14 residues.

V is TRBV2 and J is TRBJ1-5; D not certain. The CDR3 covers 14 residues. Germline CDR1 and CDR2: SNHLY and FYNNEI. Trimming shortened V by 4 bases and J by 3 bases, and 10 bases separated the two germline ends. The CDR3 bases are TGTGCCAGCAGTGGAACTAGCCCCAATCAGCCCCAGCATTTT. Encoded protein: CASSGTSPNQPQHF. The full variable domain, in which reference TRBV2 and TRBJ1-5 provide the parts outside the CDR3, is EPEVTQTPSHQVTQMGQEVILRCVPISNHLYFYWYRQILGQKVEFLVSFYNNEISEKSEIFDDQFSVERPDGSNFTLKIRSTKLEDSAMYFCASSGTSPNQPQHFGDGTRLSIL.

This clonotype has a count of ten or more. The chain combines TRBV12-3 or TRBV12-4 with TRBJ1-2; no reliable D call. The CDR3 contains 12 residues. V dropped 2 bases and J dropped 8 bases, with 9 bases sitting between them. CDR3 residues: CASSLPSVGYTF. The CDR3, as DNA: TGTGCCAGCAGTTTACCCAGCGTAGGCTACACCTTC.

This clonotype was detected ten times or more. The chain is built from TRBV29-1 and TRBJ1-2; 8 bases map to TRBD1. This CDR3 spans 12 amino acids. Germline assignment: CDR1 SQVTM and CDR2 ANQGSEA. With 1 base clipped from V and 8 bases from J, the junction kept 3 bases outside the gene matches. The CDR3: CSVEGQGQGYTF. DNA of the CDR3: TGCAGCGTTGAAGGACAGGGGCAGGGCTACACCTTC.

This clonotype was observed at least ten times. V gene TRBV2 combines with J gene TRBJ1-5, with 10 bases that match TRBD1. Trimming removed 7 bases from V and 4 bases from J; junction bases left unmatched: 1. Germline V gene data show CDR1 as SNHLY and CDR2 as FYNNEI. The CDR3 has 13 amino acids. The CDR3 sequence is CASKGQGNQPQHF. CDR3 sequence (DNA): TGTGCCAGCAAGGGACAGGGGAATCAGCCCCAGCATTTT.

This clonotype was detected only a few times. The gene calls are TRBV4-3 and TRBJ2-7, with a tentative D call TRBD2 (7 bases). The germline V gene has CDR1 LGHNA and CDR2 YSLEER. V was pared by 7 bases and J by 3 bases, with 16 bases between. The CDR3 has 14 amino acids. CDR3 DNA sequence: TGCGCCAGCACCCTAGGGGGGGCGCGCTACGAGCAGTACTTC. This gives the protein CASTLGGARYEQYF.